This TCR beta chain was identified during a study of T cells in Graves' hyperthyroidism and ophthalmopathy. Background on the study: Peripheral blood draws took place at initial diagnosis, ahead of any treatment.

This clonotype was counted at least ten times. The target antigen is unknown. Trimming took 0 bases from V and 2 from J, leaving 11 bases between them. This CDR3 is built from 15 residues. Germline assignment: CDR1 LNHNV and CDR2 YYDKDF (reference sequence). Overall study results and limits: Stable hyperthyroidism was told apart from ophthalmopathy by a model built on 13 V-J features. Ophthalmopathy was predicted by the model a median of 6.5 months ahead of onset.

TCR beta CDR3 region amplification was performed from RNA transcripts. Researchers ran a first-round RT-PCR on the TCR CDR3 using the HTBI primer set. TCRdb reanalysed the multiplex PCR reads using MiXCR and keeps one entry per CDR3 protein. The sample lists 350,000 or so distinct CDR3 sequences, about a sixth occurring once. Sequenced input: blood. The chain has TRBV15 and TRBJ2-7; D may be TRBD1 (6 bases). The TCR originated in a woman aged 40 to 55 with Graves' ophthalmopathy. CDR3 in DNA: TGTGCCACCAGCAGAGATAGGGGGACAACCTACGAGCAGTACTTC. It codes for CATSRDRGTTYEQYF.